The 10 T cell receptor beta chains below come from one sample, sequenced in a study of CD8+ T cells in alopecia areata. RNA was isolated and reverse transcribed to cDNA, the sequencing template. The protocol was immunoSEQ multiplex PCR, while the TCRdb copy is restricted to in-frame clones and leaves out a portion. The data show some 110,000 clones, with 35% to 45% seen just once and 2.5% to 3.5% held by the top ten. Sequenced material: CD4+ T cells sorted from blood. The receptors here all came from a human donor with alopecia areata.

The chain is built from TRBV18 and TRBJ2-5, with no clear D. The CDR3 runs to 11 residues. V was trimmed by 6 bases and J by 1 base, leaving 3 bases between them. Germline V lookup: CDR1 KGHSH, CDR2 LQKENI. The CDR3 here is CASSIQETQYF. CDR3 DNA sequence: TGTGCCAGCTCGATCCAAGAGACCCAGTACTTC.

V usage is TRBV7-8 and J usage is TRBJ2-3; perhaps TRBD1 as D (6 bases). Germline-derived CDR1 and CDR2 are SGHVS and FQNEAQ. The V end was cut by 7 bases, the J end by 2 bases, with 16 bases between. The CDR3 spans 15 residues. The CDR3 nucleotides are TGTGCCAGCAAGGACTGGACAGCTCTCACAGATACGCAGTATTTT. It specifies CASKDWTALTDTQYF.

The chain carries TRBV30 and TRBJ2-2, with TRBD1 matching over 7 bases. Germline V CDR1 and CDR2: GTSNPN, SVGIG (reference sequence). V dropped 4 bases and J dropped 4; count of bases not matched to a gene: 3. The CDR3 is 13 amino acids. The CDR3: CAWNTGVTGELFF. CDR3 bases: TGTGCCTGGAATACAGGGGTCACCGGGGAGCTGTTTTTT.

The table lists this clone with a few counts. The CDR3 spells CASSDGQAYTGELFF. CDR3 in DNA: TGTGCCAGCAGCGACGGACAGGCGTACACCGGGGAGCTGTTTTTT. This chain uses TRBV7-2 with TRBJ2-2; 7 nucleotides agree with TRBD1. Germline loops: CDR1 SGHTA, CDR2 FQGNSA. The CDR3 extends over 15 amino acids. V dropped 5 bases and J dropped 3; count of bases not matched to a gene: 6.

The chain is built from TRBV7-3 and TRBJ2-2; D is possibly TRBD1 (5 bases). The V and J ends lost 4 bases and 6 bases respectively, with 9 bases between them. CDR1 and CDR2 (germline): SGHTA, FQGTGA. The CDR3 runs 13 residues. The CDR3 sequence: CASSYQGAGELFF. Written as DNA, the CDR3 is TGTGCCAGCAGCTACCAGGGCGCCGGGGAGCTGTTTTTT. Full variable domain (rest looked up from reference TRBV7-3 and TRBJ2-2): GAGVSQTPSNKVTEKGKYVELRCDPISGHTALYWYRQSLGQGPEFLIYFQGTGAADDSGLPNDRFFAVRPEGSVSTLKIQRTERGDSAVYLCASSYQGAGELFFGEGSRLTVL.

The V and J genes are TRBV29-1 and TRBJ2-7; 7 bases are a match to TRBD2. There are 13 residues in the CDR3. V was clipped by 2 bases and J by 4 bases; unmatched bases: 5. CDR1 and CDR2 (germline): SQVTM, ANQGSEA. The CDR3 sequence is CSVESAGRYEQYF. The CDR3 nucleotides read TGCAGCGTTGAATCAGCGGGGCGGTACGAGCAGTACTTC.

CDR3 in DNA: TGTGCCAGCAGCTTAATGGGAGGCAGGGAGAACAATGAGCAGTTCTTC. This sequence encodes CASSLMGGRENNEQFF. J is TRBJ2-1 and V is TRBV7-9; tentatively, D is TRBD2 (6 bases). Germline V gene lookup returns CDR1 SEHNR and CDR2 FQNEAQ (reference sequence). The CDR3 has 16 amino acids. Trimming removed 2 bases at V and 5 bases at J, with 16 bases between.

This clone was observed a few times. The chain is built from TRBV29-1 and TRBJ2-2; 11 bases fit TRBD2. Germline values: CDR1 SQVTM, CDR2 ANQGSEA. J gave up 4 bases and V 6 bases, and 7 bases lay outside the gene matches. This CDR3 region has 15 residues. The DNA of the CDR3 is TGCAGCGTGGCACTAGCGGGAGAAGGCACCGGGGAGCTGTTTTTT. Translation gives CSVALAGEGTGELFF.

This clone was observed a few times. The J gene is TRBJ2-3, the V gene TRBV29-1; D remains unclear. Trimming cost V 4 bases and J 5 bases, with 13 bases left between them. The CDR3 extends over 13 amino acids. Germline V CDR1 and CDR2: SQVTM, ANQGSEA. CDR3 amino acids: CSVVVGRQDTQYF. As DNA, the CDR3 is TGCAGCGTTGTTGTGGGTAGGCAAGATACGCAGTATTTT.

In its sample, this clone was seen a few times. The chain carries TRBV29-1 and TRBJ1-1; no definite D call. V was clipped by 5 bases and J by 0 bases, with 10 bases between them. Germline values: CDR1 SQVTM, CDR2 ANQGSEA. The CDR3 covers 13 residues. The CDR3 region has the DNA TGCAGCGTTTACAAACCGATGAACACTGAAGCTTTCTTT. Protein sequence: CSVYKPMNTEAFF.